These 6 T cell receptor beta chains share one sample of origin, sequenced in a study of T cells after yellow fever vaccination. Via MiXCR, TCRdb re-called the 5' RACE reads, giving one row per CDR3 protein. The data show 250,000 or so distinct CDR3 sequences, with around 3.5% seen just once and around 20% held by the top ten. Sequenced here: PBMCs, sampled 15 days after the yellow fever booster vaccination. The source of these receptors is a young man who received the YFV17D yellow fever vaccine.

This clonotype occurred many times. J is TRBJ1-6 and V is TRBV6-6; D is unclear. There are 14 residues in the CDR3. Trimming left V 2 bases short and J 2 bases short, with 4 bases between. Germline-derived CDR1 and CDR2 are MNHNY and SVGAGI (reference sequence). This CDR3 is CASSYGPYNSPLHF. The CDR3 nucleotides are TGTGCCAGCAGTTACGGCCCCTATAATTCACCCCTCCACTTT.

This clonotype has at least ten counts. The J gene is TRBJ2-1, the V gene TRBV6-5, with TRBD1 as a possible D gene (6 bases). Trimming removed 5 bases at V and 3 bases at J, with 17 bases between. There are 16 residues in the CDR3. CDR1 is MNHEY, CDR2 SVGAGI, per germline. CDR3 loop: CASSHGRDNIYNEQFF. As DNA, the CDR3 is TGTGCCAGCAGTCACGGTAGGGACAACATCTACAATGAGCAGTTCTTC.

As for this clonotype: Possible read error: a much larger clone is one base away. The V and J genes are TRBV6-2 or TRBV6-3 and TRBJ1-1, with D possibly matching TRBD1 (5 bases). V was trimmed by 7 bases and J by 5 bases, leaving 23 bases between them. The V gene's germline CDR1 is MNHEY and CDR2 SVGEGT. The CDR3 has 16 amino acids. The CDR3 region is CASITLRQTARTEAFF. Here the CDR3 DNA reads TGTGCCAGCATAACACTAAGACAGACCGCGAGAACTGAAGCTTTCTTT.

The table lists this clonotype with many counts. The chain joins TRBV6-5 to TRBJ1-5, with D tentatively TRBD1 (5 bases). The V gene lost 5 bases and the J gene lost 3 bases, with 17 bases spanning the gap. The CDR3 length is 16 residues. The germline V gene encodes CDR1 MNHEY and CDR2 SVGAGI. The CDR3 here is CASSPLWGEPNQPQHF. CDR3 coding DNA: TGTGCCAGCAGTCCCCTGTGGGGGGAGCCCAATCAGCCCCAGCATTTT.

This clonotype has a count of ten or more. CDR3 in DNA: TGTGCCAGCAGCTTAGCCCCAGGGTTAGCTAATGAAAAACTGTTTTTT. Amino acids: CASSLAPGLANEKLFF. The chain has TRBV7-6 and TRBJ1-4, with D tentatively TRBD1 (5 bases). The CDR3 is 16 amino acids. Germline V gene sequence: CDR1 SGHVS, CDR2 FNYEAQ. The V end lost 0 bases, the J end lost 3 bases, and 11 bases lay between the germline ends.

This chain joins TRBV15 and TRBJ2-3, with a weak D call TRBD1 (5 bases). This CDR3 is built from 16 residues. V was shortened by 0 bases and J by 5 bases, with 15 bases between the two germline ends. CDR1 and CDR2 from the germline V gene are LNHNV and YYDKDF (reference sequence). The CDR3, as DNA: TGTGCCACCAGCAGAGATGGAAGGGGCTATCAAGATACGCAGTATTTT. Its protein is CATSRDGRGYQDTQYF. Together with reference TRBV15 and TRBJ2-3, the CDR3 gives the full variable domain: DAMVIQNPRYQVTQFGKPVTLSCSQTLNHNVMYWYQQKSSQAPKLLFHYYDKDFNNEADTPDNFQSRRPNTSFCFLDIRSPGLGDTAMYLCATSRDGRGYQDTQYFGPGTRLTVL.